Included here is one T cell receptor (beta chain) sequence, with context. V lost 6 bases and J lost 0; bases outside the gene matches: 6. The CDR3 has 15 residues. The germline V gene has CDR1 SNHLY and CDR2 FYNNEI. TCRdb passed the PCR reads through MiXCR, listing each CDR3 protein once. This repertoire shows some 90,000 distinct CDR3 sequences, around 50% found once; its top ten account for over 9.5%. The record originates from a study of CDR3 diversity in severe acne. Input material: blood. The chain employs TRBV2 and TRBJ2-7; 9 bases align to TRBD1. The clonotype was recovered from a male donor in good health, serving as a control. The DNA for the CDR3 is TGTGCCAGCAGCGATCTGGGACAGGGCTCCTACGAGCAGTACTTC. It is translated as CASSDLGQGSYEQYF.